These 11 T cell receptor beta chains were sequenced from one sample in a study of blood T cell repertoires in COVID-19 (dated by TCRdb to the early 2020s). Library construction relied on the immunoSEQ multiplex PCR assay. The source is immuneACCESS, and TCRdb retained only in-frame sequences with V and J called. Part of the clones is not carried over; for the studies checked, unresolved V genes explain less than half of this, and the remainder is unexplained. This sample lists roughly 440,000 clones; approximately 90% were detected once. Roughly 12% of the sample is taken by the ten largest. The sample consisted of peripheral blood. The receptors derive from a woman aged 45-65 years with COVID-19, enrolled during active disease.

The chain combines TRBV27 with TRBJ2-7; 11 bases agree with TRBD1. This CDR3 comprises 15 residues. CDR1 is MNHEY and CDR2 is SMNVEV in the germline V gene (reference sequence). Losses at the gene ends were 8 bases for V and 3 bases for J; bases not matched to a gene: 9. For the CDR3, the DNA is TGTGCCAGCGGCCTCGCCGGGACAGGGGGCTACGAGCAGTACTTC. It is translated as CASGLAGTGGYEQYF.

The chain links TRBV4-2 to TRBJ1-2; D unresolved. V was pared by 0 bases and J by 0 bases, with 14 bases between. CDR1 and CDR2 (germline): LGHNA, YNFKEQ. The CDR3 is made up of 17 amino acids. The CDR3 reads CASSQDIGGPANYGYTF. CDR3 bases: TGTGCCAGCAGCCAAGACATAGGAGGCCCAGCTAACTATGGCTACACCTTC.

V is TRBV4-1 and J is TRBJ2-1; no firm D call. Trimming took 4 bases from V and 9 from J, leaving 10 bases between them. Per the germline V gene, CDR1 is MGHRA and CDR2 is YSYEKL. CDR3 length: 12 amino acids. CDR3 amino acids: CASSPPLGEQFF. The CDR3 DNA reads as TGCGCCAGCAGCCCCCCCCTAGGTGAGCAGTTCTTC.

CDR3 sequence: CSARQDYEQYF. CDR3 in DNA: TGCAGTGCCCGACAGGACTACGAGCAGTACTTC. The rearrangement joins TRBV20-1 to TRBJ2-7; possibly TRBD1 for D (6 bases). Germline V gives CDR1 DFQATT, CDR2 SNEGSKA (reference sequence). With 6 bases removed from V and 3 bases from J, the gap between germline ends came to 9 bases. The CDR3 runs 11 residues.

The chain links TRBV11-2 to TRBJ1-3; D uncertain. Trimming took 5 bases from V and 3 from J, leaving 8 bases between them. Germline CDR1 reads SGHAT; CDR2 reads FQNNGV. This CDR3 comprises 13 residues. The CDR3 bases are TGTGCCAGCAGCGCGAGTCTTGGAAACACCATATATTTT. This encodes CASSASLGNTIYF.

The CDR3, as DNA: TGTGCCAGCTCACTTCGAGGCCGGGGGAACACCGGGGAGCTGTTTTTT. This encodes CASSLRGRGNTGELFF. The chain uses TRBV18 and TRBJ2-2; maybe TRBD2 (5 bases). Germline CDR1 is KGHSH and CDR2 is LQKENI. The CDR3 sequence is 16 residues long. The V and J ends lost 4 bases and 1 base respectively, with 13 bases between them.

Here the CDR3 reads CASSRLGQASSGANVLTF. The CDR3, as DNA: TGTGCCAGCAGCCGCCTAGGACAGGCCAGCTCTGGGGCCAACGTCCTGACTTTC. This sequence joins TRBV13 and TRBJ2-6; TRBD1 aligns across 7 bases. The CDR3 runs to 18 residues. Germline V gene data show CDR1 as PRHDT and CDR2 as FYEKMQ (reference sequence). V shed 5 bases and J 0 bases; nucleotides not matched to a gene: 10.

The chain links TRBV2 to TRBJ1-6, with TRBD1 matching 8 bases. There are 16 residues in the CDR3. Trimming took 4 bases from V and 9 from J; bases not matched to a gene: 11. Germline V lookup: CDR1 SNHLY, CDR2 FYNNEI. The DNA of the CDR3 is TGTGCCAGCAGTGCAGGGTCAGGGGGCGTCCCTTCACCCCTCCACTTT. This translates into CASSAGSGGVPSPLHF. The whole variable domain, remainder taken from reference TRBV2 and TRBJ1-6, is EPEVTQTPSHQVTQMGQEVILRCVPISNHLYFYWYRQILGQKVEFLVSFYNNEISEKSEIFDDQFSVERPDGSNFTLKIRSTKLEDSAMYFCASSAGSGGVPSPLHFGNGTRLTVT.

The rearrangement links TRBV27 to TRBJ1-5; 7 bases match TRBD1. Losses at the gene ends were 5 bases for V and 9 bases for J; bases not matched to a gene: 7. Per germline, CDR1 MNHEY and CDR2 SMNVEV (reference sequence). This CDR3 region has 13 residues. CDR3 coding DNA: TGTGCCAGCAGTCCATATCAGGGGGGGCCCCAGCATTTT. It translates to CASSPYQGGPQHF.

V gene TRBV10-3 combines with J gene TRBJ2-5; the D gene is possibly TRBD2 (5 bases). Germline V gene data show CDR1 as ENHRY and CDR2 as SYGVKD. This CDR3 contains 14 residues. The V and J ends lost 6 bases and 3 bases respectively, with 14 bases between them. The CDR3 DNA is TGTGCCATCAGCCTTACAGAGGGAGAAGAGACCCAGTACTTC. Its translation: CAISLTEGEETQYF.

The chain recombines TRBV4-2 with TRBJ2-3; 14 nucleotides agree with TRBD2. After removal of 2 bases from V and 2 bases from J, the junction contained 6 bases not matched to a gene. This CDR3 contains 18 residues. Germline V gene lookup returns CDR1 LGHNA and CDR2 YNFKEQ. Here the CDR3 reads CASSQPGTSGGLTDTQYF. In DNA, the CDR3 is TGTGCCAGCAGCCAACCTGGGACTAGCGGGGGACTCACAGATACGCAGTATTTT.